The text below deals with one T cell receptor (beta chain). The sample belongs to a study of OX40 agonist ivuxolimab in advanced cancers. Produced via immunoSEQ multiplex PCR; TCRdb's table is partial and in-frame only. The sample consists of about 91,000 clones, around 85% of them appearing once. CDR1 is SGHTA and CDR2 is FQGNSA in the germline V gene. Deletions cut 5 bases from V and 2 bases from J, with 15 bases between. CDR3 length: 15 residues. The study sampled blood at baseline, cycle 4 day 1, and cycle 7 day 1. The starting material was CD4+ or CD8+ T cells sorted from blood, obtained in a trial of the OX40 agonist ivuxolimab. The chain carries TRBV7-2 and TRBJ2-5, with unresolved D. The TCR originated in an adult with an advanced solid tumor such as melanoma, head and neck, liver or kidney cancer. The chain's CDR3 is CASSQKWAIQETQYF. As DNA, the CDR3 is TGTGCCAGCAGCCAAAAGTGGGCTATACAAGAGACCCAGTACTTC.